This T cell receptor (beta chain) was documented in a study of blood T cells in healthy people across ages (dated by TCRdb to the mid-2010s). For context, the study as a whole: In model experiments, template switching captured roughly one uniquely barcoded TCR beta cDNA molecule for every two T cells. To track age-related changes in TCR beta repertoire diversity, the study relied on deep sequencing normalized with unique cDNA molecular identifiers. Four age groups were formed from the donors: young (average about 16 years), middle-aged (approximately 40), aged (about 62) and long-lived (around 82). To avoid experimental bias, donors of different ages were distributed randomly across sequencing lanes. Two additional independent replicas of 1 million unique cDNA reads from the same blood draw were analyzed for two donors (one aged 18 to 30 and one aged 80 or older).

Paper-wide results and their limitations: Compared with the aged group, the long-lived group had more naive CD4+ T cells, fewer expanded clones and increased TCR diversity, suggesting age selection. Estimates of total diversity based on one million sequenced T cells were regarded as lower bounds and as underestimates. Observed TCR beta diversity per million T cells fell roughly linearly with age, and a significant reduction was already apparent by age roughly 40. Because the CMV infection status of the donors was unknown, age-related changes in expanded clonotypes may potentially have been confounded. Observed TCR beta diversity correlated strongly with the percentage of naive T cells measured by flow cytometry. Since profiling was done on bulk unsorted PBMCs, naive and antigen-experienced compartments could not be conclusively compared.

Library preparation used 5' RACE. The listed sequencing device is Illumina HiSeq 2500. The second PCR ran for about 6 to 12 cycles and used a J-beta primer mix along with a sample-barcoded 5' primer. Each TCR beta cDNA molecule received a unique molecular identifier from a template-switch 5' adaptor carrying 12 random nucleotides. Each sample yielded at least 3 million CDR3-containing paired-end reads. The Mint cDNA synthesis kit, primed by a TRBC-specific oligonucleotide, was used to synthesize first-strand cDNA from all RNA. All cDNA was treated with uracil-DNA glycosylase and then went through a first 18-cycle PCR with the universal primers M1SS and BC2_uni_R. As for the authors' bioinformatics: Each sample was normalized by randomly selecting 1 million high-quality reads, each carrying a distinct molecular identifier. Reads sharing molecular identifiers were discarded rather than binned into consensus sequences. MiTCR, set to a Q25 quality threshold and the strictest error-elimination algorithm, was used for CDR3 identification, clonotype clustering and error correction. Lower-bound total TCR beta diversity was estimated with a nonparametric unseen species model using Euler transformation. The public reads were quality trimmed at Q25 with fastp and then assembled into clones with MiXCR by TCRdb, keeping productive beta chains. Duplicate CDR3 protein sequences are folded into a single record with the most common DNA and genes. The V and J calls were not made by the authors but by TCRdb's processing. In all, the sample holds just over 1 million distinct CDR3 sequences, and 35% to 50% of those were seen once. The ten biggest clones cover 15% to 20% of the sample.

The CDR3 measures 13 amino acids from cysteine to phenylalanine. Only the CDR3 part of the read is kept: 39 bases, read in frame from the first base. Trimming costs V 1 base and J 6 bases, and their ends lie 9 bases apart. The germline V gene encodes CDR1 SEHNR and CDR2 FQNEAQ (reference sequence). This clonotype has more than one count but fewer than ten. Its antigen remains undetermined. No qualities accompany the bases; no much larger clone lies one base away. The roughly 39 donors, aged 6 to 90 years, were systemically healthy Caucasian individuals from Russia. Each donor gave approximately 9.3 milliliters of peripheral blood, collected into EDTA-treated Vacutainer tubes. Ficoll-Paque density-gradient centrifugation was used to isolate PBMCs, with at least 7 million obtained per sample. Total RNA was extracted from PBMCs with Trizol reagent, with at least 5.5 micrograms obtained per sample. For every donor, flow cytometry on a PBMC aliquot measured the percentage of naive CD45RAhigh/CD27high T cells.

The chain was built from TRBV7-9 and TRBJ1-2; no D gene can be assigned with confidence. The receptor was derived from a woman aged 55-70 years in good health. The material sequenced was blood. The CDR3 protein is CASSLGPQDGYTF. In nucleotide form, the sequence is TGTGCCAGCAGCTTAGGGCCGCAAGATGGCTACACCTTC.